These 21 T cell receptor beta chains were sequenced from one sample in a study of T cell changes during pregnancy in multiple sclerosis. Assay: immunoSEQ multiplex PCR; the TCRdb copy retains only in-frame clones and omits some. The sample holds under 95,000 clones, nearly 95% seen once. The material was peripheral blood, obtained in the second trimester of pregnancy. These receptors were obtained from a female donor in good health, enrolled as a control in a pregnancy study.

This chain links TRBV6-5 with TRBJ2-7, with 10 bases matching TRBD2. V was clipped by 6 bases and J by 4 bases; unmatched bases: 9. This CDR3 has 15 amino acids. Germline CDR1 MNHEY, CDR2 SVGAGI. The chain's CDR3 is CASRTGTSASYEQYF. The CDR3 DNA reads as TGTGCCAGCAGAACCGGGACTAGCGCCTCTTACGAGCAGTACTTC.

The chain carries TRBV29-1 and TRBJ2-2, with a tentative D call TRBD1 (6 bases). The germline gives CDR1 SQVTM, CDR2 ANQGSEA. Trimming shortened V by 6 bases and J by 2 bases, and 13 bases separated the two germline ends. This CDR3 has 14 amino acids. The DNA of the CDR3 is TGCAGCGTCGCGCACAGGGCAAACACCGGGGAGCTGTTTTTT. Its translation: CSVAHRANTGELFF.

The CDR3 DNA sequence: TGTGCCAGTAGTATTGGCACGTCCTCCCGCGGCGGCTACACCTTC. As protein: CASSIGTSSRGGYTF. The rearrangement joins TRBV19 to TRBJ1-2; D is unclear. The CDR3 runs to 15 residues. Trimming stripped 3 bases from V and 8 bases from J, with 19 bases between. The germline V gene has CDR1 LNHDA and CDR2 SQIVND (reference sequence).

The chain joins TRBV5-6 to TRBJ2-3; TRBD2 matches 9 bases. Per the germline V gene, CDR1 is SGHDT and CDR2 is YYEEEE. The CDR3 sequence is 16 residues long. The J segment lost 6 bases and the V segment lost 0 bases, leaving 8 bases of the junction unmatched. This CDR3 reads CASSLEVAGVSDTQYF. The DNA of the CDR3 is TGTGCCAGCAGCTTGGAGGTAGCGGGAGTATCGGATACGCAGTATTTT.

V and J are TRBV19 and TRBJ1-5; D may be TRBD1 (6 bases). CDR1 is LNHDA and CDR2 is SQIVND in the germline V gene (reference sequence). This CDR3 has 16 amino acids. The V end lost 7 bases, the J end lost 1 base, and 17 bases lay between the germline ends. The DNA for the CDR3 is TGTGCCAGTACGAGGGGGTCCCCCCGAAGCAATCAGCCCCAGCATTTT. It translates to CASTRGSPRSNQPQHF.

This CDR3 is CASHPSGTGSEKLFF. For the CDR3, the DNA is TGTGCCAGCCATCCATCCGGGACAGGGTCTGAAAAACTGTTTTTT. The rearrangement joins TRBV5-8 to TRBJ1-4; 9 bases agree with TRBD1. With 7 bases clipped from V and 7 bases from J, the junction kept 11 bases outside the gene matches. This CDR3 spans 15 amino acids. The germline V gene has CDR1 SGHTS and CDR2 YDEGEE.

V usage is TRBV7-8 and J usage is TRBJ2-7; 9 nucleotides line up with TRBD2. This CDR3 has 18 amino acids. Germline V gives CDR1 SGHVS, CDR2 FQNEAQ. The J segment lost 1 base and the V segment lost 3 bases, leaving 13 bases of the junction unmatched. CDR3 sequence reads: CASSFTGGTGLASYEQYF. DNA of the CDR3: TGTGCCAGCAGCTTTACGGGAGGGACGGGACTAGCATCCTACGAGCAGTACTTC.

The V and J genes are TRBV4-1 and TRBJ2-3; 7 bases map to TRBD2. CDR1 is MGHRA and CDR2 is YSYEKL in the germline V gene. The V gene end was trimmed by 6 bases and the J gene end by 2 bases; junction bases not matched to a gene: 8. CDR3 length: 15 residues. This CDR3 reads CASSFGGSLTDTQYF. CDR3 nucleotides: TGCGCCAGCAGTTTCGGCGGGAGCCTCACAGATACGCAGTATTTT.

The CDR3 DNA sequence: TGCAGCGTTTCGGGGGGCGAGTCCTACAATGAGCAGTTCTTC. It is translated as CSVSGGESYNEQFF. This chain joins TRBV29-1 and TRBJ2-1; D might be TRBD2 (7 bases). The CDR3 has 14 residues. Trimming removed 5 bases from V and 1 base from J, with 12 bases in between. CDR1 SQVTM and CDR2 ANQGSEA come from the germline V gene.

This CDR3 is CATSRDAAGVGTDTQYF. Here the CDR3 DNA reads TGTGCCACCAGCAGAGATGCAGCGGGAGTTGGCACAGATACGCAGTATTTT. This chain uses TRBV15 with TRBJ2-3, with 8 bases lining up with TRBD2. Germline V lookup: CDR1 LNHNV, CDR2 YYDKDF (reference sequence). J was trimmed by 1 base and V by 0 bases; bases with no gene match: 6. CDR3 length: 17 residues.

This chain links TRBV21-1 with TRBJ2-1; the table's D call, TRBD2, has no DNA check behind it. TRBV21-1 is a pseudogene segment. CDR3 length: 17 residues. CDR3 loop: CASSKVGWREGRYEQFF. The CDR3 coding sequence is TGTGCCAGCAGCAAAGTGGGTTGGCGGGAGGGCCGATATGAGCAGTTCTTC.

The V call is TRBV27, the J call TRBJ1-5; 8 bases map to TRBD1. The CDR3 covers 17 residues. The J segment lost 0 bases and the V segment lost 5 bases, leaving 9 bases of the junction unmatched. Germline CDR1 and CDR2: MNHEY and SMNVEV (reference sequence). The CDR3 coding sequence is TGTGCCAGCAGTCATACCAGGGGGCAATATAGCAATCAGCCCCAGCATTTT. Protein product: CASSHTRGQYSNQPQHF.

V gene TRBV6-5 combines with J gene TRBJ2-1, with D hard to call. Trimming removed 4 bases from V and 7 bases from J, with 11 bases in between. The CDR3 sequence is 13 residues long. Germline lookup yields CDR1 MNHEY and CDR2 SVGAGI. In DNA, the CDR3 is TGTGCCAGCAGTTCTTGGAGTGGGAATGAGCAGTTCTTC. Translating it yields CASSSWSGNEQFF.

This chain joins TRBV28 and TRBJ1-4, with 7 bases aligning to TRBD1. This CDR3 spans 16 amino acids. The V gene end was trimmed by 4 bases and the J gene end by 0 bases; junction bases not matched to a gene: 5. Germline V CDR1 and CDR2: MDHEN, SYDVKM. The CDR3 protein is CASSSGTATTNEKLFF. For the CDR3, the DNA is TGTGCCAGCAGTTCCGGGACAGCAACAACTAATGAAAAACTGTTTTTT.

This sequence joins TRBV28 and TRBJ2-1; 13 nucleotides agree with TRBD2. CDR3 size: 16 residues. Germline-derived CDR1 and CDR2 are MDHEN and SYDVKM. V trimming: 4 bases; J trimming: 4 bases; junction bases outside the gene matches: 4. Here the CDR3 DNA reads TGTGCCAGCAGTTCTCCGGGACTAGCGGGATACAATGAGCAGTTCTTC. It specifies CASSSPGLAGYNEQFF.

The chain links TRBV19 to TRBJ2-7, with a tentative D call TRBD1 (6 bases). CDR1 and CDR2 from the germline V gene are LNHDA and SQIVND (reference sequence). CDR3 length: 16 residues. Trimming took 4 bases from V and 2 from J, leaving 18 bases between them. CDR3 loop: CASSRGGWDTTYEQYF. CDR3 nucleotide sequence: TGTGCCAGTAGTAGGGGCGGATGGGACACCACCTACGAGCAGTACTTC.

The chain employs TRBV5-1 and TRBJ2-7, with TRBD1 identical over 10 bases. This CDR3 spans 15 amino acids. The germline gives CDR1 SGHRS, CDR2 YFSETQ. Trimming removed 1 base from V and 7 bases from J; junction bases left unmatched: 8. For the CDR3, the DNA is TGCGCCAGCAGCTTGTTTGACAGGGGGCCGAGTGAGCAGTACTTC. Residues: CASSLFDRGPSEQYF.

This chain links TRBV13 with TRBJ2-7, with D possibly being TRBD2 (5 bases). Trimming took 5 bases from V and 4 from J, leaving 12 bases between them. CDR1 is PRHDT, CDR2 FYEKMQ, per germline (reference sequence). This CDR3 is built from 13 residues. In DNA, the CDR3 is TGTGCCAGCAGCCCCCCGGGGAGATACGAGCAGTACTTC. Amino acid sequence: CASSPPGRYEQYF.

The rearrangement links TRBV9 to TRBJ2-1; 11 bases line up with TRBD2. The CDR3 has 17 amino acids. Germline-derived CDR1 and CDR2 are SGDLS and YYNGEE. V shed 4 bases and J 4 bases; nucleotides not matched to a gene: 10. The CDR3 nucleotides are TGTGCCAGCAGCCTATTAGCGGGAGGGAATATATACAATGAGCAGTTCTTC. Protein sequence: CASSLLAGGNIYNEQFF.

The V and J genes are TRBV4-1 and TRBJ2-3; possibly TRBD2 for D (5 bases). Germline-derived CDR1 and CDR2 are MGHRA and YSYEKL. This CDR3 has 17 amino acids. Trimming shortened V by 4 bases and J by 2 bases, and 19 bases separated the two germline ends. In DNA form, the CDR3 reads TGCGCCAGCAGCCCGTCTATGAGGACTCATCCCACAGATACGCAGTATTTT. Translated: CASSPSMRTHPTDTQYF.

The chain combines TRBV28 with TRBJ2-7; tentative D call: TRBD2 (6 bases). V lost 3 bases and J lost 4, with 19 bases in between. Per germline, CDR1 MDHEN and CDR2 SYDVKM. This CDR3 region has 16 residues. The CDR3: CASSFESWRGFYEQYF. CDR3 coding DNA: TGTGCCAGCAGTTTTGAGAGTTGGCGGGGTTTTTACGAGCAGTACTTC.